Presented here are 27 T cell receptor beta chains from one specimen sequenced in a study of beta chain features in type 1 diabetes. Reverse transcription of all isolated RNA meant that expressed TCRB transcripts were sequenced. The data were produced by immunoSEQ multiplex PCR, yet TCRdb's version contains in-frame clones alone and is incomplete. The table lists roughly 240,000 clones, roughly 13% of them singletons. Sequenced: naive CD4+ T cells from blood. The receptor source for this set is a woman aged 40 to 50 in good health.

The chain joins TRBV19 to TRBJ1-1; TRBD1 aligns across 9 bases. CDR3 size: 11 residues. J gave up 6 bases and V 10 bases, and 3 bases lay outside the gene matches. Germline CDR1 LNHDA, CDR2 SQIVND (reference sequence). The CDR3 DNA sequence: TGTGCCATCAACAGGGGGCCTGAAGCTTTCTTT. It yields the protein CAINRGPEAFF.

The chain uses TRBV6-1 and TRBJ2-1, with D perhaps matching TRBD1 (6 bases). Trimming took off 0 bases at V and 0 bases at J, with 12 bases between the two ends. Germline CDR1 reads MNHNS; CDR2 reads SASEGT. CDR3 length: 17 residues. CDR3 in amino acids: CASSEAGHSSSYNEQFF. Written as DNA, the CDR3 is TGTGCCAGCAGTGAAGCGGGACATAGCAGCTCCTACAATGAGCAGTTCTTC.

This chain joins TRBV5-4 and TRBJ2-7; 7 bases line up with TRBD2. Germline-derived CDR1 and CDR2 are SGHNT and YYREEE (reference sequence). This CDR3 spans 15 amino acids. J was trimmed by 0 bases and V by 3 bases; bases with no gene match: 6. The CDR3 loop is CASSYSGVSSYEQYF. The CDR3 region has the DNA TGTGCCAGCAGCTACAGCGGGGTCAGCTCCTACGAGCAGTACTTC.

The chain uses TRBV5-4 and TRBJ1-2; 7 bases line up with TRBD1. Trimming at V came to 2 bases and at J to 4 bases, leaving 11 bases not matched to a gene. CDR3 length: 16 residues. CDR1 is SGHNT and CDR2 is YYREEE in the germline V gene (reference sequence). CDR3 bases: TGTGCCAGCAGCTTTAGCGACAGGGTTTTTATCTATGGCTACACCTTC. Translation gives CASSFSDRVFIYGYTF. Full variable domain (rest looked up from reference TRBV5-4 and TRBJ1-2): ETGVTQSPTHLIKTRGQQVTLRCSSQSGHNTVSWYQQALGQGPQFIFQYYREEENGRGNFPPRFSGLQFPNYSSELNVNALELDDSALYLCASSFSDRVFIYGYTFGSGTRLTVV.

This clone was found a few times. The V gene is TRBV7-2, the J gene TRBJ2-7, with TRBD2 matching 12 bases. Trimming removed 3 bases from V and 4 bases from J; junction bases left unmatched: 16. This CDR3 is 19 amino acids long. Per the germline V gene, CDR1 is SGHTA and CDR2 is FQGNSA. CDR3 region: CASSFRLAGDLSRSYEQYF. DNA of the CDR3: TGTGCCAGCAGCTTCAGACTAGCGGGGGACCTTTCAAGGTCTTACGAGCAGTACTTC.

This clone was seen a few times. CDR3 sequence (DNA): TGCGCCAGCAGCTGGGGGTCTAGCGACGTAGATACGCAGTATTTT. Its translation is CASSWGSSDVDTQYF. The chain couples TRBV5-1 to TRBJ2-3; a possible D gene is TRBD2 (6 bases). The CDR3 consists of 15 residues. Trimming shortened V by 3 bases and J by 5 bases, and 16 bases separated the two germline ends. The germline gives CDR1 SGHRS, CDR2 YFSETQ. The whole variable domain, filled in from reference TRBV5-1 and TRBJ2-3, reads KAGVTQTPRYLIKTRGQQVTLSCSPISGHRSVSWYQQTPGQGLQFLFEYFSETQRNKGNFPGRFSGRQFSNSRSEMNVSTLELGDSALYLCASSWGSSDVDTQYFGPGTRLTVL.

This clone has a handful of counts. The gene calls are TRBV19 and TRBJ2-1, with 14 bases lining up with TRBD2. With V trimmed by 9 bases and J by 6 bases, 4 bases remained unmatched. Per the germline V gene, CDR1 is LNHDA and CDR2 is SQIVND (reference sequence). The CDR3 has 14 amino acids. The DNA for the CDR3 is TGTGCCAGCCGACTAGCGGGGGGGACCAATGAGCAGTTCTTC. It translates to CASRLAGGTNEQFF. The full variable domain, completed using reference TRBV19 and TRBJ2-1, is DGGITQSPKYLFRKEGQNVTLSCEQNLNHDAMYWYRQDPGQGLRLIYYSQIVNDFQKGDIAEGYSVSREKKESFPLTVTSAQKNPTAFYLCASRLAGGTNEQFFGPGTRLTVL.

This clone was seen a handful of times. The J gene is TRBJ1-6, the V gene TRBV27; D is perhaps TRBD1 (5 bases). This CDR3 spans 16 amino acids. V was shortened by 5 bases and J by 0 bases, with 11 bases between the two germline ends. Germline V gene lookup returns CDR1 MNHEY and CDR2 SMNVEV (reference sequence). CDR3 in amino acids: CASSIGALSYNSPLHF. In nucleotides, the CDR3 is TGTGCCAGCAGTATAGGGGCTCTCTCCTATAATTCACCCCTCCACTTT.

The V call is TRBV7-9, the J call TRBJ1-6; no reliable D call. V lost 5 bases and J 6 bases, leaving 20 bases between the germline ends. Germline CDR1 and CDR2: SEHNR and FQNEAQ (reference sequence). This CDR3 has 17 residues. The DNA of the CDR3 is TGTGCCAGCAGCGAACTCGGAGACGGCCTTTTTAATTCACCCCTCCACTTT. Amino acids: CASSELGDGLFNSPLHF.

This clone has only a few counts. V usage is TRBV4-1 and J usage is TRBJ1-2, with D tentatively TRBD1 (5 bases). The V end lost 0 bases, the J end lost 5 bases, and 10 bases lay between the germline ends. Germline V lookup: CDR1 MGHRA, CDR2 YSYEKL. This CDR3 has 14 amino acids. CDR3 in amino acids: CASSQDGREYGYTF. Here the CDR3 DNA reads TGCGCCAGCAGCCAAGATGGCAGGGAATATGGCTACACCTTC.

This clone was found a few times. CDR3 region: CSLEGQGGYTF. CDR3 nucleotide sequence: TGCAGTCTAGAAGGGCAGGGCGGCTACACCTTC. The genes are TRBV20-1 and TRBJ1-2, with a tentative D call TRBD1 (5 bases). This CDR3 contains 11 residues. Between the trimmed V and J ends, which lost 8 bases and 8 bases, there was a span of 15 bases. Germline values: CDR1 DFQATT, CDR2 SNEGSKA (reference sequence).

This clone was counted between two and nine times. V usage is TRBV18 and J usage is TRBJ1-5; the D is unclear. The germline V gene encodes CDR1 KGHSH and CDR2 LQKENI. CDR3 length: 16 residues. The V and J ends lost 2 bases and 2 bases respectively, with 13 bases between them. The CDR3 coding sequence is TGTGCCAGCTCACCAAGGCAGGAGGGAGGCAATCAGCCCCAGCATTTT. This encodes CASSPRQEGGNQPQHF.

This clone appeared a few times. The chain employs TRBV29-1 and TRBJ2-7; D is unresolved. The CDR3 consists of 12 residues. Germline CDR1 reads SQVTM; CDR2 reads ANQGSEA. The V and J ends lost 4 bases and 0 bases respectively, with 7 bases between them. The CDR3, as DNA: TGCAGCGTTGGATGGAGCTCCTACGAGCAGTACTTC. Translation: CSVGWSSYEQYF.

The chain joins TRBV15 to TRBJ1-5; 7 nucleotides align to TRBD1. The germline V gene encodes CDR1 LNHNV and CDR2 YYDKDF (reference sequence). Trimming cost V 3 bases and J 6 bases; bases outside gene matches: 8. The CDR3 covers 15 residues. The CDR3 sequence is CATSRDRQGTQPQHF. In nucleotides, the CDR3 is TGTGCCACCAGCAGGGATAGACAGGGAACTCAGCCCCAGCATTTT.

This clone has only a few counts. The V gene is TRBV19, the J gene TRBJ2-2; D is possibly TRBD2 (5 bases). The germline V and J ends were trimmed by 7 bases and 1 base, with 19 bases remaining between them. The CDR3 is 17 amino acids. Germline CDR1 reads LNHDA; CDR2 reads SQIVND (reference sequence). CDR3 DNA: TGTGCCAGTACCTCCCATTTGAGGGCGCGGAACACCGGGGAGCTGTTTTTT. Protein product: CASTSHLRARNTGELFF.

This clone has more than one count but fewer than ten. This sequence joins TRBV6-6 and TRBJ2-5, with D hard to call. This CDR3 contains 14 residues. Trimming removed 2 bases from V and 1 base from J, with 8 bases in between. The germline CDR1 and CDR2 sequences are MNHNY and SVGAGI (reference sequence). The CDR3 DNA follows: TGTGCCAGCAGTTACGTGGCAGGCCAAGAGACCCAGTACTTC. This sequence encodes CASSYVAGQETQYF.

V gene TRBV19 combines with J gene TRBJ2-7; unclear D gene. Germline V gene lookup returns CDR1 LNHDA and CDR2 SQIVND (reference sequence). With 2 bases removed from V and 3 bases from J, the gap between germline ends came to 11 bases. This CDR3 has 14 amino acids. CDR3 DNA: TGTGCCAGTAGTATAACCGAGGAGAGCTACGAGCAGTACTTC. Its protein is CASSITEESYEQYF.

This clone appeared a few times. CDR3 amino acids: CASSDGGGAGDTQYF. The CDR3 DNA reads TGCGCCAGCAGTGACGGCGGGGGGGCAGGGGATACGCAGTATTTT. J is TRBJ2-3 and V is TRBV10-1; 9 bases agree with TRBD2. The CDR3 extends over 15 amino acids. The V gene's germline CDR1 is WNHNN and CDR2 SYGVQD (reference sequence). V trimming: 3 bases; J trimming: 6 bases; junction bases outside the gene matches: 7.

This clone was found a few times. The chain combines TRBV7-9 with TRBJ2-4; possibly TRBD2 for D (7 bases). The germline V and J ends were trimmed by 5 bases and 11 bases, with 31 bases remaining between them. This CDR3 contains 18 residues. Germline values: CDR1 SEHNR, CDR2 FQNEAQ (reference sequence). In DNA form, the CDR3 reads TGTGCCAGCAGCACACACCGCATACTCGCGGGGGCCTTCCGCGTTCAGTACTTC. This gives the protein CASSTHRILAGAFRVQYF.

The rearrangement uses TRBV9 and TRBJ1-2, with 7 bases lining up with TRBD1. The germline CDR1 and CDR2 sequences are SGDLS and YYNGEE. Unmatched junction bases numbered 10, after V lost 2 bases and J lost 6 bases. CDR3 length equals 15 residues. The CDR3 DNA sequence: TGTGCCAGCAGCGTCACGACAGGGTCATATGATGGCTACACCTTC. Its protein product is CASSVTTGSYDGYTF.

The rearrangement uses TRBV6-6 and TRBJ2-3; tentatively, D is TRBD2 (5 bases). Looked up from germline, CDR1 is MNHNY and CDR2 is SVGAGI (reference sequence). With 6 bases removed from V and 2 bases from J, the gap between germline ends came to 12 bases. The CDR3 totals 14 residues. Written as DNA, the CDR3 is TGTGCCAGCAGCCGGGGATTTTCCACAGATACGCAGTATTTT. It codes for CASSRGFSTDTQYF.

The chain carries TRBV6-5 and TRBJ2-7; TRBD1 agrees at 7 bases. Per the germline V gene, CDR1 is MNHEY and CDR2 is SVGAGI. The CDR3 has 13 amino acids. The junction had 3 bases not matched to a gene; V was cut back by 5 bases and J by 2 bases. This CDR3 is CASSRQGTYEQYF. The DNA for the CDR3 is TGTGCCAGCAGTCGACAGGGTACCTACGAGCAGTACTTC.

This clone was counted between two and nine times. The chain is built from TRBV7-8 and TRBJ2-1; 8 bases line up with TRBD1. CDR1 is SGHVS and CDR2 is FQNEAQ in the germline V gene. This CDR3 is built from 16 residues. J gave up 6 bases and V 1 base, and 8 bases lay outside the gene matches. The CDR3 DNA reads as TGTGCCAGCAGCTTAGGGGACAGGAGGTTCCGCAATGAGCAGTTCTTC. The encoded protein is CASSLGDRRFRNEQFF.

This clone was detected only a few times. The CDR3 bases are TGTGCCACCAGCAGAGATTTCGGGGGAGAGGAGCAGTACTTC. It encodes CATSRDFGGEEQYF. This chain uses TRBV15 with TRBJ2-7, with D possibly matching TRBD2 (6 bases). CDR3 size: 14 residues. Trimming pared 0 bases from V and 7 bases from J, leaving 13 bases between. The germline CDR1 and CDR2 sequences are LNHNV and YYDKDF (reference sequence).

A few counts support this clone. The rearrangement uses TRBV19 and TRBJ1-5, with TRBD1 matching over 7 bases. The CDR3 covers 12 residues. With 7 bases clipped from V and 6 bases from J, the junction kept 3 bases outside the gene matches. Germline V gives CDR1 LNHDA, CDR2 SQIVND (reference sequence). The DNA of the CDR3 is TGTGCCAGTAAGGGGGCTGGTCAGCCCCAGCATTTT. It specifies CASKGAGQPQHF.

The genes are TRBV5-4 and TRBJ2-2; D is possibly TRBD2 (6 bases). V lost 4 bases to trimming and J lost 1 base, with 14 bases between them. Germline assignment: CDR1 SGHNT and CDR2 YYREEE (reference sequence). The CDR3 loop spans 16 amino acids. The CDR3: CASSAAGGQNTGELFF. The CDR3 DNA follows: TGTGCCAGCAGCGCGGCCGGGGGTCAGAACACCGGGGAGCTGTTTTTT.

The gene calls are TRBV2 and TRBJ2-7; 9 bases are shared with TRBD1. From germline, CDR1 is SNHLY and CDR2 FYNNEI. The CDR3 extends over 14 amino acids. V shed 5 bases, J shed 2 bases, and the junction held 4 bases outside the gene matches. This chain's CDR3 is CASSWDREAYEQYF. CDR3 sequence (DNA): TGTGCCAGCAGTTGGGACAGGGAGGCCTACGAGCAGTACTTC.